Listed below are T cell receptor beta chains from one sample, sequenced in a study of technical replicates of blood from a few donors. TCRdb's table, derived via immunoSEQ multiplex PCR, lists solely in-frame clones and lacks some. The data contain around 80,000 clones, 94% of them singletons. Sample: T cells isolated from PBMCs. The receptors stem from a human donor in good health. CDR3s include the opening cysteine and the closing phenylalanine or tryptophan. The order of the fields is clone size, D gene, V gene, J gene, CDR3 protein, CDR3 DNA. A D gene is named only where the DNA matches it firmly. Expanded clones are given a class, and other clones once, few, many or no size at all.

abundance: -; d_gene: -; v_gene: TRBV19; j_gene: TRBJ1-1; CDR3aa: CASSVLGGVVDTEAFF; CDR3nt: TGTGCCAGTAGTGTATTGGGGGGAGTTGTGGACACTGAAGCTTTCTTT
abundance: -; d_gene: TRBD1; v_gene: TRBV29-1; j_gene: TRBJ2-7; CDR3aa: CSALRQGGYEQYF; CDR3nt: TGCAGCGCCCTGAGACAGGGGGGATACGAGCAGTACTTC
abundance: -; d_gene: -; v_gene: TRBV6-5; j_gene: TRBJ1-1; CDR3aa: CASSYAGVVTEAFF; CDR3nt: TGTGCCAGCAGTTACGCAGGGGTGGTCACTGAAGCTTTCTTT
abundance: -; d_gene: -; v_gene: TRBV7-9; j_gene: TRBJ1-2; CDR3aa: CASSFGTNYGYTF; CDR3nt: TGTGCCAGCAGCTTTGGGACAAACTATGGCTACACCTTC
abundance: once; d_gene: -; v_gene: TRBV14; j_gene: TRBJ2-5; CDR3aa: CASSQDGGETQYF; CDR3nt: TGTGCCAGCAGCCAAGATGGGGGGGAGACCCAGTACTTC
abundance: -; d_gene: -; v_gene: TRBV6-4; j_gene: TRBJ1-4; CDR3aa: CASRAFPPVKPFPYEKLFF; CDR3nt: TGTGCCAGCAGAGCTTTCCCCCCCGTTAAGCCGTTTCCCTATGAAAAACTGTTTTTT
abundance: -; d_gene: TRBD1; v_gene: TRBV5-1; j_gene: TRBJ2-6; CDR3aa: CASSLPKTGVSSGANVLTF; CDR3nt: TGCGCCAGCAGCTTACCCAAGACAGGGGTCAGCTCTGGGGCCAACGTCCTGACTTTC
abundance: -; d_gene: TRBD1; v_gene: TRBV19; j_gene: TRBJ1-2; CDR3aa: CASRPKGTGDYTF; CDR3nt: TGTGCCAGTAGGCCAAAGGGGACAGGGGACTACACCTTC
abundance: once; d_gene: TRBD1; v_gene: TRBV28; j_gene: TRBJ2-3; CDR3aa: CASSLAGTATDTQYF; CDR3nt: TGTGCCAGCAGTTTAGCCGGGACAGCGACAGATACGCAGTATTTT
abundance: -; d_gene: -; v_gene: TRBV23-1; j_gene: TRBJ1-5; CDR3aa: CASRPIWGQPQHF; CDR3nt: TGCGCCAGCAGGCCAATCTGGGGCCAGCCCCAGCATTTT
abundance: -; d_gene: TRBD1; v_gene: TRBV27; j_gene: TRBJ2-7; CDR3aa: CASSLAGTGIYEQYF; CDR3nt: TGTGCCAGCAGTTTAGCCGGGACAGGGATCTACGAGCAGTACTTC
abundance: -; d_gene: TRBD1; v_gene: TRBV7-9; j_gene: TRBJ2-7; CDR3aa: CASSFRQGAGYEQYF; CDR3nt: TGTGCCAGCAGCTTTAGACAGGGGGCAGGATACGAGCAGTACTTC
abundance: -; d_gene: -; v_gene: TRBV5-3; j_gene: TRBJ2-3; CDR3aa: CARSLTRDKASTDTQYF; CDR3nt: TGTGCCAGAAGCTTGACCCGGGACAAGGCTAGCACAGATACGCAGTATTTT